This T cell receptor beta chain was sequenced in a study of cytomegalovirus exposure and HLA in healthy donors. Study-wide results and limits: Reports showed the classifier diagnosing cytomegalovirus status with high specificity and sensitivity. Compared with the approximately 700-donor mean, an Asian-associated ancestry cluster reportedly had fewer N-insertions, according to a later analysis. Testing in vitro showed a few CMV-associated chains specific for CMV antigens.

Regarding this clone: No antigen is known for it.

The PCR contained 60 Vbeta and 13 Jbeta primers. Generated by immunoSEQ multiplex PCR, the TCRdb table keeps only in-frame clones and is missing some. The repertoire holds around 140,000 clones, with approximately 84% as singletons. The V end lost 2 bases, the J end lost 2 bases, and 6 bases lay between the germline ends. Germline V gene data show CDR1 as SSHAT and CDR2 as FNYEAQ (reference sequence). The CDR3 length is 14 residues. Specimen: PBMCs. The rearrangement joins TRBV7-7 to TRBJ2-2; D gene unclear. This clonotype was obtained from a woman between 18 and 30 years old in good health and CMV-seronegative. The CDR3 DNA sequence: TGTGCCAGCAGCTTACGGGTTAACACCGGGGAGCTGTTTTTT. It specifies CASSLRVNTGELFF.